Below are 14 T cell receptor beta chains sequenced from a single sample in a study of blood T cell repertoires in COVID-19. Assay: immunoSEQ multiplex PCR; the TCRdb copy retains only in-frame clones and omits some. Of about 81,000 clones listed, approximately 88% are singletons. Sequences were obtained from peripheral blood. Receptors were obtained from a man aged 65 to 79 with acute or convalescent COVID-19.

This clone appeared a few times. J is TRBJ1-2 and V is TRBV11-2, with D hard to call. Germline V gives CDR1 SGHAT, CDR2 FQNNGV. This CDR3 spans 15 amino acids. V was cut by 5 bases and J by 3 bases, with 16 bases left in between. CDR3 in amino acids: CASSLTRADHYGYTF. DNA for the CDR3: TGTGCCAGCAGCCTTACGAGGGCGGATCACTATGGCTACACCTTC.

The chain uses TRBV4-1 and TRBJ1-2; D remains unclear. V was pared by 0 bases and J by 4 bases, with 12 bases between. Germline CDR1 is MGHRA and CDR2 is YSYEKL. This CDR3 spans 15 amino acids. The CDR3 spells CASSQEPQRSYGYTF. CDR3 nucleotides: TGCGCCAGCAGCCAAGAACCCCAGCGGAGCTATGGCTACACCTTC.

This chain connects TRBV15 to TRBJ1-3, with TRBD1 matching over 10 bases. The CDR3 is made up of 17 amino acids. CDR1 LNHNV and CDR2 YYDKDF come from the germline V gene (reference sequence). The trim removed 3 bases at V and 3 bases at J, leaving 8 bases unmatched. Here the CDR3 reads CATSREKGQGFGNTIYF. Here the CDR3 DNA reads TGTGCCACCAGCAGGGAAAAGGGACAGGGGTTTGGAAACACCATATATTTT.

The V call is TRBV10-3, the J call TRBJ2-2, with 15 bases that match TRBD2. This CDR3 is 19 amino acids long. The trim removed 3 bases at V and 5 bases at J, leaving 10 bases unmatched. Per germline, CDR1 ENHRY and CDR2 SYGVKD. CDR3 amino acids: CAISEGGLAGGPKTGELFF. Here the CDR3 DNA reads TGTGCCATCAGTGAAGGTGGACTAGCGGGGGGGCCTAAAACCGGGGAGCTGTTTTTT.

The J gene is TRBJ1-4, the V gene TRBV7-2; D is perhaps TRBD1 (6 bases). The germline V and J ends were trimmed by 2 bases and 10 bases, with 11 bases remaining between them. The CDR3 totals 13 residues. Looked up from germline, CDR1 is SGHTA and CDR2 is FQGNSA. The CDR3 nucleotides read TGTGCCAGCAGCTTAAGGACAGATGGAAAACTGTTTTTT. Protein: CASSLRTDGKLFF.

The chain employs TRBV5-6 and TRBJ1-5; D might be TRBD1 (5 bases). V lost 0 bases to trimming and J lost 5 bases, with 12 bases between them. The length of the CDR3 is 15 residues. Germline V gives CDR1 SGHDT, CDR2 YYEEEE. The CDR3 spells CASSLGQGLDQPQHF. DNA for the CDR3: TGTGCCAGCAGCTTGGGGCAGGGATTAGATCAGCCCCAGCATTTT.

The rearrangement uses TRBV10-3 and TRBJ2-7, with D possibly being TRBD2 (6 bases). The CDR3 contains 13 residues. V was clipped by 7 bases and J by 2 bases, with 12 bases between them. From germline, CDR1 is ENHRY and CDR2 SYGVKD. The CDR3 DNA is TGTGCCATCACAGGCGGCGGGACCTACGAGCAGTACTTC. Translated: CAITGGGTYEQYF.

To note about this clone: Other DNA sequences in this sample translate to the same CDR3. The chain is built from TRBV7-2 and TRBJ1-4, with D perhaps TRBD1 (5 bases). The CDR3 spans 13 residues. Trimming took 1 base from V and 8 from J, leaving 8 bases between them. Germline assignment: CDR1 SGHTA and CDR2 FQGNSA. DNA of the CDR3: TGTGCCAGCAGCTTAGGTCGGGGGGAAAAACTGTTTTTT. It codes for CASSLGRGEKLFF.

V is TRBV24-1 and J is TRBJ1-2, with 11 nucleotides matching TRBD1. Germline lookup yields CDR1 KGHDR and CDR2 SFDVKD. Trimming at V came to 5 bases and at J to 4 bases, leaving 5 bases not matched to a gene. The CDR3 has 15 residues. CDR3 loop: CATSAWTGGFYGYTF. The CDR3 nucleotides are TGTGCCACCAGTGCCTGGACAGGGGGCTTCTATGGCTACACCTTC.

This chain connects TRBV19 to TRBJ1-5; 8 bases line up with TRBD1. Trimming removed 3 bases from V and 7 bases from J; junction bases left unmatched: 11. Germline loops: CDR1 LNHDA, CDR2 SQIVND (reference sequence). CDR3 length: 16 residues. The CDR3 DNA follows: TGTGCCAGTAGTATCCCCCCCCCGACAGGGGTCCAGCCCCAGCATTTT. This sequence encodes CASSIPPPTGVQPQHF.

The V gene is TRBV12-3 or TRBV12-4, the J gene TRBJ1-1, with TRBD1 matching 7 bases. CDR3 length equals 13 residues. V trimming: 5 bases; J trimming: 11 bases; junction bases outside the gene matches: 11. CDR3 sequence reads: CASSRTGGLGAFF. CDR3 DNA: TGTGCCAGCAGTCGGACAGGCGGCTTGGGGGCTTTCTTT.

The chain links TRBV5-5 to TRBJ2-4; no firm D call. The CDR3 sequence is 13 residues long. Germline lookup yields CDR1 SGHKS and CDR2 YYEKEE (reference sequence). V dropped 5 bases and J dropped 0 bases, with 6 bases sitting between them. Here the CDR3 DNA reads TGTGCCAGCAGTGGGCTAGCCAAAAACATTCAGTACTTC. This codes for CASSGLAKNIQYF.

This clone was counted a single time. This chain connects TRBV18 to TRBJ1-1; D is perhaps TRBD1 (5 bases). The V end lost 1 base, the J end lost 7 bases, and 16 bases lay between the germline ends. The CDR3 spans 15 residues. Germline V gene sequence: CDR1 KGHSH, CDR2 LQKENI. The CDR3 DNA reads TGTGCCAGCTCACCACTACGTCAGGGAAAGAATGAAGCTTTCTTT. It yields the protein CASSPLRQGKNEAFF.

The rearrangement joins TRBV30 to TRBJ2-3; D might be TRBD2 (5 bases). There are 13 residues in the CDR3. CDR1 and CDR2 from the germline V gene are GTSNPN and SVGIG (reference sequence). The germline V and J ends were trimmed by 1 base and 4 bases, with 9 bases remaining between them. The CDR3 region is CAWSGLAADTQYF. CDR3 nucleotide sequence: TGTGCCTGGAGTGGCCTAGCAGCAGATACGCAGTATTTT.